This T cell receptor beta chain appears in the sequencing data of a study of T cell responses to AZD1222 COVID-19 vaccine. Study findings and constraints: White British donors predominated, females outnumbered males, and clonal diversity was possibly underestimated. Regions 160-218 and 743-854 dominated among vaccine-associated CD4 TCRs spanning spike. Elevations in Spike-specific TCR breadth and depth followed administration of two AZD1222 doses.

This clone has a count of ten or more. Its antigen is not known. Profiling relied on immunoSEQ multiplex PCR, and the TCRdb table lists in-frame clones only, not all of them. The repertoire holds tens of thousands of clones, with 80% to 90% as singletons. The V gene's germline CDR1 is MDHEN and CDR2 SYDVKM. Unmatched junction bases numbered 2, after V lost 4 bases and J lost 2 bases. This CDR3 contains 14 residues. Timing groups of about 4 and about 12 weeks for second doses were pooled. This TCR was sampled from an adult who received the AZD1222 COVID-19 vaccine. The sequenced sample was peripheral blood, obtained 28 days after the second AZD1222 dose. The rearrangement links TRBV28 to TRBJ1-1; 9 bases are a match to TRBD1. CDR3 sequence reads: CASSSQGANTEAFF. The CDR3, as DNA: TGTGCCAGCAGTTCACAGGGGGCAAACACTGAAGCTTTCTTT.